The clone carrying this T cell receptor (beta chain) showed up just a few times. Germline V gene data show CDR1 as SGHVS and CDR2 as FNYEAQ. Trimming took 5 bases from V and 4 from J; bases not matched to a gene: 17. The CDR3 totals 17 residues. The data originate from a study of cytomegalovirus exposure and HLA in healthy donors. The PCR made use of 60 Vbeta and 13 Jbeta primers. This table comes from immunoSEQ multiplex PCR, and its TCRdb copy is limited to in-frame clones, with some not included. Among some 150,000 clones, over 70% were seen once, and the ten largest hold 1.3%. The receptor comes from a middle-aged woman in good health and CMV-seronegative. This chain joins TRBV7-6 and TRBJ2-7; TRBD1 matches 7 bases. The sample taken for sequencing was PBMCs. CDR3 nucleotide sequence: TGTGCCAGCAGCCACACGTCCGGAGGCAGGGGGAGATACGAGCAGTACTTC. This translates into CASSHTSGGRGRYEQYF.